This passage covers 18 T cell receptor beta chains from one sample sequenced in a study of blood T cells in healthy people across ages. With a J-beta primer mix and a sample-barcoded 5' primer, a second PCR ran about 6 to 11 cycles. TCRdb re-called the 5' RACE reads through MiXCR, storing one row per CDR3 protein. Found here are about 640,000 distinct CDR3 sequences, roughly 50% of them singletons; the top ten hold 35% to 40%. Source material: blood. The receptors derive from a man aged 60 to 75 in good health.

The CDR3 nucleotides read TGTGCCAGCACCGTAGCGGGGGGGCAAACATACGAGCAGTACTTC. Encoded protein: CASTVAGGQTYEQYF. The chain carries TRBV7-2 and TRBJ2-7; 11 nucleotides align to TRBD2. J gave up 4 bases and V 7 bases, and 9 bases lay outside the gene matches. The CDR3 length is 15 residues. In germline, CDR1 is SGHTA, CDR2 FQGNSA.

This clonotype came up many times. V gene TRBV3-1 combines with J gene TRBJ2-7, with no clear D. Germline CDR1 is LGHDT and CDR2 is YNNKEL (reference sequence). Trimming stripped 3 bases from V and 3 bases from J, with 3 bases between. This CDR3 region has 11 residues. The CDR3 protein is CASSQLYEQYF. The DNA for the CDR3 is TGTGCCAGCAGCCAGCTCTACGAGCAGTACTTC.

CDR3 nucleotide sequence: TGTGCCAGCAGTTTCCAGGGGTCTGAGCAGTTCTTC. Translating it yields CASSFQGSEQFF. This sequence joins TRBV12-3 or TRBV12-4 and TRBJ2-1, with a possible D match to TRBD1 (6 bases). With 3 bases removed from V and 9 bases from J, the gap between germline ends came to 9 bases. CDR3 length: 12 residues.

The chain recombines TRBV5-1 with TRBJ2-3, with D unresolved. CDR3 length: 16 amino acids. CDR1 SGHRS and CDR2 YFSETQ come from the germline V gene. V was clipped by 2 bases and J by 0 bases, with 13 bases between them. The CDR3 loop is CASSFGRAPSTDTQYF. In DNA form, the CDR3 reads TGCGCCAGCAGCTTCGGCCGGGCCCCTAGCACAGATACGCAGTATTTT.

This rearrangement joins TRBV7-2 to TRBJ2-3; the match to TRBD2 covers 11 bases. Germline trimming cut 5 bases from V and 5 bases from J; bases unmatched to any gene: 9. Germline-derived CDR1 and CDR2 are SGHTA and FQGNSA. The CDR3 consists of 16 residues. As DNA, the CDR3 is TGTGCCAGCAGCGTAACTAGCGGGGGCCAGGGAGATACGCAGTATTTT. Protein: CASSVTSGGQGDTQYF.

This clonotype has just a few counts. The V and J genes are TRBV5-1 and TRBJ1-1; D is unclear. From germline, CDR1 is SGHRS and CDR2 YFSETQ. The CDR3 contains 15 residues. The ends were cut back, 6 bases at V and 0 bases at J, with 15 bases in the middle. The CDR3 DNA is TGCGCCAGCACCCTCGGTGGGGTCATGAACACTGAAGCTTTCTTT. Protein: CASTLGGVMNTEAFF.

This clonotype came up many times. The rearrangement uses TRBV2 and TRBJ2-5, with D unclear. From germline, CDR1 is SNHLY and CDR2 FYNNEI. Trimming removed 6 bases at V and 5 bases at J, with 7 bases between. The CDR3 has 11 amino acids. DNA of the CDR3: TGTGCCAGCAGCGTGCGGGAGACCCAGTACTTC. Its protein product is CASSVRETQYF.

This clonotype was seen a handful of times. The chain couples TRBV29-1 to TRBJ2-5; tentatively, D is TRBD1 or TRBD2 (5 bases each). This CDR3 contains 12 residues. In germline, CDR1 is SQVTM, CDR2 ANQGSEA. V dropped 4 bases and J dropped 2 bases, with 8 bases sitting between them. This CDR3 reads CSVVGAQETQYF. DNA of the CDR3: TGCAGCGTTGTCGGGGCTCAAGAGACCCAGTACTTC.

V and J are TRBV10-3 and TRBJ2-7; tentatively, D is TRBD1 (5 bases). Between the trimmed V and J ends, which lost 0 bases and 0 bases, there was a span of 15 bases. Germline-derived CDR1 and CDR2 are ENHRY and SYGVKD. The CDR3 covers 17 residues. DNA for the CDR3: TGTGCCATCAGTGAGTCGTGGAACAGGATAAACTCCTACGAGCAGTACTTC. It codes for CAISESWNRINSYEQYF.

V and J are TRBV7-2 and TRBJ2-5; TRBD1 aligns across 9 bases. CDR1 SGHTA and CDR2 FQGNSA come from the germline V gene. This CDR3 spans 15 amino acids. After removal of 1 base from V and 5 bases from J, the junction contained 5 bases not matched to a gene. Here the CDR3 reads CASSLVQGAQETQYF. The CDR3 region has the DNA TGTGCCAGCAGCTTAGTACAGGGGGCGCAGGAGACCCAGTACTTC. The variable domain in full, completed from reference TRBV7-2 and TRBJ2-5, reads GAGVSQSPSNKVTEKGKDVELRCDPISGHTALYWYRQSLGQGLEFLIYFQGNSAPDKSGLPSDRFSAERTGGSVSTLTIQRTQQEDSAVYLCASSLVQGAQETQYFGPGTRLLVL.

This clonotype was detected only a few times. This chain's CDR3 is CASSQASVNNEQFF. Here the CDR3 DNA reads TGTGCCAGCAGCCAGGCTAGCGTAAACAATGAGCAGTTCTTC. The chain carries TRBV14 and TRBJ2-1, with D perhaps matching TRBD2 (6 bases). The CDR3 covers 14 residues. The germline CDR1 and CDR2 sequences are SGHDN and FVKESK. The germline V and J ends were trimmed by 3 bases and 5 bases, with 11 bases remaining between them.

This chain uses TRBV4-1 with TRBJ1-1, with TRBD1 matching 11 bases. The CDR3 runs 16 residues. Germline V gene lookup returns CDR1 MGHRA and CDR2 YSYEKL. Trimming took 4 bases from V and 4 from J; bases not matched to a gene: 8. CDR3 sequence (DNA): TGCGCCAGCAGCCCAGGACAGGGGGCTTGGGGCACTGAAGCTTTCTTT. It yields the protein CASSPGQGAWGTEAFF.

This clonotype was counted at least ten times. The V gene is TRBV9, the J gene TRBJ2-4; TRBD1 matches 9 bases. With 4 bases clipped from V and 2 bases from J, the junction kept 10 bases outside the gene matches. The CDR3 is made up of 17 amino acids. Germline V lookup: CDR1 SGDLS, CDR2 YYNGEE. Written as DNA, the CDR3 is TGTGCCAGCAGCACTAGTTCGGGACAGGGCACCAAAAACATTCAGTACTTC. It translates to CASSTSSGQGTKNIQYF.

The J gene is TRBJ2-7, the V gene TRBV12-5, with D possibly matching TRBD1 (5 bases). The CDR3 totals 14 residues. Germline V lookup: CDR1 LGHNT, CDR2 FRNRAP. The V end was cut by 3 bases, the J end by 2 bases, with 11 bases between. CDR3 loop: CASGLKQAAYEQYF. For the CDR3, the DNA is TGTGCTAGTGGTTTAAAACAGGCGGCCTACGAGCAGTACTTC.

Regarding this clonotype: One end of the junction does not line up with germline, which may come from a read error. The gene calls are TRBV6-5 and TRBJ2-7; D possibly corresponds to TRBD1 (6 bases). The CDR3 contains 15 residues. The germline gives CDR1 MNHEY, CDR2 SVGAGI. CDR3 sequence (DNA): TGTGCCAGCAGCCCCTCCGGGACACAGCTCTACGGGCAGTACTTC. This sequence encodes CASSPSGTQLYGQYF.

In this sample, this clonotype turned up a few times. One junction end does not reproduce the germline sequence, and a read error may be involved. The chain employs TRBV6-6 and TRBJ2-6; no reliable D call. Germline-derived CDR1 and CDR2 are MNHNY and SVGAGI (reference sequence). This CDR3 spans 15 amino acids. CDR3: CASSDSVSGANVLTF. As DNA, the CDR3 is TGTGCCAGCAGTGACTCGGTCTCTGGGGCCAACGTCCTGACTTTC.

The rearrangement uses TRBV6-5 and TRBJ2-5; 9 bases match TRBD2. The CDR3 runs to 12 residues. V lost 7 bases to trimming and J lost 7 bases; unmatched junction nucleotides: 4. The germline V gene has CDR1 MNHEY and CDR2 SVGAGI. CDR3 coding DNA: TGTGCCAGCACAGGACTAGCGTCGACCCAGTACTTC. The encoded protein is CASTGLASTQYF.

The rearrangement joins TRBV4-1 to TRBJ2-5; 14 bases line up with TRBD2. Trimming cost V 4 bases and J 2 bases; bases outside gene matches: 3. CDR1 is MGHRA and CDR2 is YSYEKL in the germline V gene. The CDR3 totals 16 residues. The CDR3 protein is CASSRTSGGTQETQYF. The CDR3 DNA reads as TGCGCCAGCAGCCGGACTAGCGGGGGGACTCAAGAGACCCAGTACTTC.